This T cell receptor (beta chain) was recovered during a study of regulatory T cells in long-lasting Graves disease. Study findings and constraints: Persistent disease showed a preference for TRBV28, TRBJ1-2 and TRBJ2-5. Investigators studied peripheral blood only, not thyroid tissue. Persistent Graves' patients showed reduced TCR diversity versus newly diagnosed patients.

This sample's time point: persistent/refractory GD, antithyroid drugs over 5 years with positive TRAb. Making the TCR library involved RNA that had been extracted from PBMCs. Tubes containing EDTA received 8 to 9.5 milliliters of drawn peripheral blood. CDR3-region Arm-PCR and iRepertoire HTBI primers produced the TCR beta libraries. TCRdb reprocessed the multiplex PCR reads with MiXCR, giving one entry per CDR3 protein. The profile shows roughly 430,000 distinct CDR3 sequences, 21% of them singletons. Trimming shortened V by 5 bases and J by 0 bases, and 16 bases separated the two germline ends. CDR3 size: 17 residues. Germline V gene lookup returns CDR1 SEHNR and CDR2 FQNEAQ (reference sequence). This clonotype came up a few times. Its target is not known.

Sequencing used peripheral blood mononuclear cells (PBMCs), obtained when the disease was refractory, from a patient treated with antithyroid drugs. This chain connects TRBV7-9 to TRBJ2-2; a possible D gene is TRBD2 (5 bases). The sequence was collected from a female donor with Graves disease. The CDR3 loop is CASSVLRARANTGELFF. The CDR3 nucleotides read TGTGCCAGCAGCGTCCTGAGGGCGCGGGCGAACACCGGGGAGCTGTTTTTT.